The 10 T cell receptor beta chains listed next were all sequenced from one sample in a study of OX40 agonist ivuxolimab in advanced cancers. Here immunoSEQ multiplex PCR was the method, and the copy in TCRdb shows in-frame clones only, minus some. The sample has around 68,000 clones; around 86% are singletons. Sequencing used CD4+ or CD8+ T cells sorted from blood, obtained in a trial of the OX40 agonist ivuxolimab. The receptors derive from an adult with an advanced solid tumor such as melanoma, head and neck, liver or kidney cancer.

The V gene is TRBV23-1, the J gene TRBJ2-5, with D perhaps TRBD1 or TRBD2 (5 bases each). TRBV23-1 is an open reading frame, and its role is uncertain. The CDR3 runs 13 residues. Trimming cost V 7 bases and J 1 base, with 10 bases left between them. The CDR3 DNA reads as TGCGCCAGCAATGGGACGGCCCAAGAGACCCAGTACTTC. Protein product: CASNGTAQETQYF.

The gene calls are TRBV11-3 and TRBJ2-7, with D possibly matching TRBD2 (6 bases). Deletions cut 1 base from V and 3 bases from J, with 10 bases between. There are 14 residues in the CDR3. In germline, CDR1 is SGHNT, CDR2 YENEEA. In nucleotides, the CDR3 is TGTGCCAGCAGCTTAGGGCTAGCGAGCTACGAGCAGTACTTC. Protein: CASSLGLASYEQYF.

CDR3 nucleotides: TGTGCCAGCAGCTTAGCAAGGGGTGGGAAGAACTATGGCTACACCTTC. Translated: CASSLARGGKNYGYTF. The chain is built from TRBV7-2 and TRBJ1-2; D possibly corresponds to TRBD1 (5 bases). The CDR3 spans 16 residues. V shed 0 bases and J shed 2 bases, with 13 bases lying between them. Germline V CDR1 and CDR2: SGHTA, FQGNSA.

The chain links TRBV4-2 to TRBJ2-3; D ambiguous. Germline loops: CDR1 LGHNA, CDR2 YNFKEQ. V was clipped by 0 bases and J by 2 bases, with 12 bases between them. The length of the CDR3 is 16 residues. CDR3 loop: CASSQESDSLTDTQYF. In nucleotides, the CDR3 is TGTGCCAGCAGCCAAGAATCCGACTCCCTCACAGATACGCAGTATTTT.

The chain couples TRBV27 to TRBJ2-3, with a possible D match to TRBD1 (6 bases). CDR1 is MNHEY and CDR2 is SMNVEV in the germline V gene (reference sequence). Trimming pared 4 bases from V and 2 bases from J, leaving 13 bases between. The CDR3 has 15 amino acids. CDR3 protein: CASSSFVGATDTQYF. In DNA, the CDR3 is TGTGCCAGCAGTTCATTCGTGGGGGCCACAGATACGCAGTATTTT.

The genes are TRBV2 and TRBJ1-5; D possibly corresponds to TRBD1 (6 bases). V was cut by 10 bases and J by 5 bases, with 12 bases left in between. In germline, CDR1 is SNHLY, CDR2 FYNNEI. The CDR3 has 12 amino acids. CDR3 nucleotides: TGTGCCACATCTTCAGGGGATCAGCCCCAGCATTTT. Protein sequence: CATSSGDQPQHF.

This chain joins TRBV5-1 and TRBJ2-2; D not certain. From germline, CDR1 is SGHRS and CDR2 YFSETQ. The CDR3 is made up of 14 amino acids. With 1 base removed from V and 0 bases from J, the gap between germline ends came to 4 bases. The CDR3 nucleotides are TGCGCCAGCAGCTTGACACCGAACACCGGGGAGCTGTTTTTT. This translates into CASSLTPNTGELFF.

The J gene is TRBJ2-2, the V gene TRBV9; D is possibly TRBD1 or TRBD2 (6 bases each). The V gene lost 2 bases and the J gene lost 4 bases, with 21 bases spanning the gap. The CDR3 is 18 residues long. Looked up from germline, CDR1 is SGDLS and CDR2 is YYNGEE. The chain's CDR3 is CASSVELARGWGTGELFF. The CDR3 nucleotides are TGTGCCAGCAGCGTTGAACTAGCCAGGGGTTGGGGCACCGGGGAGCTGTTTTTT.

This clone has just one count. The rearrangement joins TRBV15 to TRBJ2-7; 8 bases fit TRBD2. Per germline, CDR1 LNHNV and CDR2 YYDKDF (reference sequence). CDR3 length: 14 residues. With 0 bases clipped from V and 4 bases from J, the junction kept 2 bases outside the gene matches. In nucleotides, the CDR3 is TGTGCCACCAGCAGAGAAGGACTAGCTTACGAGCAGTACTTC. It translates to CATSREGLAYEQYF.

The chain combines TRBV7-2 with TRBJ1-5; 11 bases are a match to TRBD1. The CDR3 runs to 16 residues. The trim removed 5 bases at V and 3 bases at J, leaving 6 bases unmatched. Germline CDR1 and CDR2: SGHTA and FQGNSA. The CDR3 bases are TGTGCCAGCAGCCCGGGGACAGGGGGGATCAATCAGCCCCAGCATTTT. Translated: CASSPGTGGINQPQHF.